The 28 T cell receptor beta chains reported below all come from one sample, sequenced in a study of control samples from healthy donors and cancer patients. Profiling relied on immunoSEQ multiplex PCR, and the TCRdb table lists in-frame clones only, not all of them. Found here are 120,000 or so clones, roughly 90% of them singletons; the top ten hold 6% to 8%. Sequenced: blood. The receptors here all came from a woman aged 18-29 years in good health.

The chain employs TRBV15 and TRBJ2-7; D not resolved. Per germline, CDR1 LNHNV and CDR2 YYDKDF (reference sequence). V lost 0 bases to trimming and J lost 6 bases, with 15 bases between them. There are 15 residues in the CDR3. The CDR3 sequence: CATSRDNSDSSEQYF. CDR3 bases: TGTGCCACCAGCAGAGATAACTCCGATAGCTCCGAGCAGTACTTC.

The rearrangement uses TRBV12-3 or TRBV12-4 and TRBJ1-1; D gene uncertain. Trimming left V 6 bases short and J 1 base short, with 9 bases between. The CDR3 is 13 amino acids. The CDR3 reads CASRAIENTEAFF. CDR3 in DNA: TGTGCCAGCAGAGCCATAGAGAACACTGAAGCTTTCTTT.

The CDR3 loop is CASSYGPINQPQHF. In DNA, the CDR3 is TGTGCCAGCAGTTACGGGCCGATTAATCAGCCCCAGCATTTT. The V call is TRBV6-2 or TRBV6-3, the J call TRBJ1-5; D is uncertain. Trimming took 2 bases from V and 4 from J, leaving 9 bases between them. The CDR3 spans 14 residues. Germline CDR1 MNHEY, CDR2 SVGEGT.

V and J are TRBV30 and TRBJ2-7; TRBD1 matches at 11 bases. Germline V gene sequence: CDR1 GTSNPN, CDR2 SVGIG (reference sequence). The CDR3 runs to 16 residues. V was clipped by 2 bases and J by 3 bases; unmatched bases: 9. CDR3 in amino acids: CAWSLWPGTGGYEQYF. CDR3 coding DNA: TGTGCCTGGAGTTTATGGCCCGGGACAGGGGGCTACGAGCAGTACTTC.

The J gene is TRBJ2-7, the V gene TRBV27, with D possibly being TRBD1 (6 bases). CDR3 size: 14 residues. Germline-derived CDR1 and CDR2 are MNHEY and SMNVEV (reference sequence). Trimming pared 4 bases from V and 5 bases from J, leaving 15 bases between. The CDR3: CASSSRLDRHEQYF. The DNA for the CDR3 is TGTGCCAGCAGTTCCCGGTTAGACAGGCACGAGCAGTACTTC.

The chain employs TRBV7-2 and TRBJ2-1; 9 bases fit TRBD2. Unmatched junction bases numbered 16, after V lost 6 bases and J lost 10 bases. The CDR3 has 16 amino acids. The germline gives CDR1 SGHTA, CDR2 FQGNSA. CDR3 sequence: CASSQISAAAGGEQFF. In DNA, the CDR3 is TGTGCCAGCAGTCAAATCAGCGCCGCAGCGGGAGGAGAGCAGTTCTTC.

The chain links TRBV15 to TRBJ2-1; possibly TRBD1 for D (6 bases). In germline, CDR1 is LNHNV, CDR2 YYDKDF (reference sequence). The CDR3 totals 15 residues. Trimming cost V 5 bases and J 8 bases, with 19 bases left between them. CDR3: CATSRSPQGNDEQFF. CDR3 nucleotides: TGTGCCACCAGCCGCTCACCACAGGGTAACGATGAGCAGTTCTTC.

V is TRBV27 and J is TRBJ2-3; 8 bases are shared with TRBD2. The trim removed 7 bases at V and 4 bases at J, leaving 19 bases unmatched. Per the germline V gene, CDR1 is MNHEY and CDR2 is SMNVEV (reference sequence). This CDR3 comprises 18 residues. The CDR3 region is CASTRASSGRRSSDTQYF. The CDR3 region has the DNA TGTGCCAGCACCCGGGCTTCCAGCGGGAGACGAAGTTCAGATACGCAGTATTTT.

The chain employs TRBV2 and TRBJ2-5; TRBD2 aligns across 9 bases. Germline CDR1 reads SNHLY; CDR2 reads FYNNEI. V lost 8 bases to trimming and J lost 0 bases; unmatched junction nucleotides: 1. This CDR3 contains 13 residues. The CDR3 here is CASAGGNQETQYF. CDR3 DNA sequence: TGTGCCAGCGCGGGGGGGAACCAAGAGACCCAGTACTTC.

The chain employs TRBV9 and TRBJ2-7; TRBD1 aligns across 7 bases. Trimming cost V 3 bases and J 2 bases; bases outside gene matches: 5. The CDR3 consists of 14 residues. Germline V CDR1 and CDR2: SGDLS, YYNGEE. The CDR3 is CASSGRDSPYEQYF. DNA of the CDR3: TGTGCCAGCAGCGGCAGGGACAGCCCCTACGAGCAGTACTTC.

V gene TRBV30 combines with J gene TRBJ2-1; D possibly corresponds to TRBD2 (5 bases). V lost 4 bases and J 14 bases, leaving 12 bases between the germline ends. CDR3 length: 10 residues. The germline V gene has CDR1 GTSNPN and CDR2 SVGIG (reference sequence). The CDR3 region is CAWKVGKEFF. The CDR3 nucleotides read TGTGCCTGGAAAGTCGGGAAAGAGTTCTTC.

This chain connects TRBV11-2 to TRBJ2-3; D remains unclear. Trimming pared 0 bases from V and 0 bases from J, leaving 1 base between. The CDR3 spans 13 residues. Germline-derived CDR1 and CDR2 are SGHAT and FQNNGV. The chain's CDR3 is CASSLDSTDTQYF. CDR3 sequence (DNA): TGTGCCAGCAGCTTAGATAGCACAGATACGCAGTATTTT.

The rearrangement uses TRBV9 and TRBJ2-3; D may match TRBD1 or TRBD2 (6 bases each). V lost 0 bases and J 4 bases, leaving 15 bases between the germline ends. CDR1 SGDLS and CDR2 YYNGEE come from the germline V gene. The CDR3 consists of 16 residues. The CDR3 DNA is TGTGCCAGCAGCGTAGGGAGAGGGGGGCGGTCAGATACGCAGTATTTT. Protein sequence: CASSVGRGGRSDTQYF.

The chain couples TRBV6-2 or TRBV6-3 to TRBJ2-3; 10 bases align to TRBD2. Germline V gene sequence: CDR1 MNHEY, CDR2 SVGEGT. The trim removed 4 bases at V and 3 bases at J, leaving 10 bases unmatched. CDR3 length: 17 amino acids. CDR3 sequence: CASSSKAGGRTTDTQYF. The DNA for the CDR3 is TGTGCCAGCAGTTCAAAAGCGGGGGGGCGAACGACAGATACGCAGTATTTT.

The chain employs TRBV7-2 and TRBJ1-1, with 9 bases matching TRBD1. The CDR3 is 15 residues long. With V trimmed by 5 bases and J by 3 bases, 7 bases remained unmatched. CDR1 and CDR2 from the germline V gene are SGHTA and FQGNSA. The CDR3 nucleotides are TGTGCCAGCAGCGACCTGACAGGGGGGCACACTGAAGCTTTCTTT. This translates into CASSDLTGGHTEAFF.

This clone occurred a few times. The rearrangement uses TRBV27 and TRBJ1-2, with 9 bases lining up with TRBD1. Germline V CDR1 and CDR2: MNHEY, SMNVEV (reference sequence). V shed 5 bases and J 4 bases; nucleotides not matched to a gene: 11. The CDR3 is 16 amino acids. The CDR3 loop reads CASSTTGTGWGYGYTF. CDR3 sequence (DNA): TGTGCCAGCAGTACCACCGGGACAGGGTGGGGCTATGGCTACACCTTC.

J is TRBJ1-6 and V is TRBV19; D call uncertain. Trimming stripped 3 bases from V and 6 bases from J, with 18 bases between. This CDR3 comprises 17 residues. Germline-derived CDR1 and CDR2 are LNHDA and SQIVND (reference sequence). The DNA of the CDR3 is TGTGCCAGTAGTATTATGTCGGCCTTCCTGCTTAATTCACCCCTCCACTTT. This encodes CASSIMSAFLLNSPLHF.

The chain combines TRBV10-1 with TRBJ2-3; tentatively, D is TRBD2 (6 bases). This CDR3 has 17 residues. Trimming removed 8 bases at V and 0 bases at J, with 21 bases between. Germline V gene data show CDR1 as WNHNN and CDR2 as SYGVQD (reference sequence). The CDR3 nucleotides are TGCGCCAGCCGACGATGGAGGAGCGGGTCAAGCACAGATACGCAGTATTTT. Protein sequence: CASRRWRSGSSTDTQYF.

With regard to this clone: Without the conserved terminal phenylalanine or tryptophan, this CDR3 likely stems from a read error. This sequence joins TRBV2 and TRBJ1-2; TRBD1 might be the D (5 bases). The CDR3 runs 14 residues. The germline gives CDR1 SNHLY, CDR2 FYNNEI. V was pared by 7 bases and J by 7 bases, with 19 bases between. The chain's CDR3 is CASIVGGLEGGYTL. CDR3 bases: TGTGCCAGCATTGTGGGGGGATTGGAAGGTGGCTACACCCTC.

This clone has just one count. For the CDR3, the DNA is TGTGCCAGCAGCCGGGACAGGTTTTCTAGCGGACATTACAATGAGCAGTTCTTC. Its protein product is CASSRDRFSSGHYNEQFF. V usage is TRBV25-1 and J usage is TRBJ2-1, with D possibly matching TRBD1 (8 bases). CDR1 and CDR2 (germline): MGHDK, SYGVNS. The CDR3 covers 18 residues. Trimming shortened V by 6 bases and J by 4 bases, and 25 bases separated the two germline ends.

The CDR3 protein is CASSSTLLNTEAFF. CDR3 sequence (DNA): TGTGCCAGCAGCTCGACGTTGTTGAACACTGAAGCTTTCTTT. V and J are TRBV7-2 and TRBJ1-1; D remains unclear. Deletions cut 4 bases from V and 0 bases from J, with 9 bases between. The CDR3 length is 14 residues. Germline V gene sequence: CDR1 SGHTA, CDR2 FQGNSA.

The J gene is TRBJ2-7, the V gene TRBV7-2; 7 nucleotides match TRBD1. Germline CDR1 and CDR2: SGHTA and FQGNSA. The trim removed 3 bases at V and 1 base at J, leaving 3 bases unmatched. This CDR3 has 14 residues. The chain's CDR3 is CASSLDRRSYEQYF. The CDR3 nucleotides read TGTGCCAGCAGCTTGGACAGGCGATCCTACGAGCAGTACTTC.

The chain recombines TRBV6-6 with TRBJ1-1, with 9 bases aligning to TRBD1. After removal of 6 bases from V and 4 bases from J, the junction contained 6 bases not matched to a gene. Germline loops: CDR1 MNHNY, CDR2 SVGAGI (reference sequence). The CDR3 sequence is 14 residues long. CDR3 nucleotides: TGTGCCAGCAGACTACAGGGGGCGCGCACTGAAGCTTTCTTT. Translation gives CASRLQGARTEAFF.

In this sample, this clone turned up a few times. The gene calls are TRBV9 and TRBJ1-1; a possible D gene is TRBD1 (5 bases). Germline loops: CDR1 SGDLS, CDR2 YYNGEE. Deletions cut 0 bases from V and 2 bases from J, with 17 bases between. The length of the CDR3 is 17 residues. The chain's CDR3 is CASSVVRWWGTNTEAFF. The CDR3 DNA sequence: TGTGCCAGCAGCGTAGTGAGGTGGTGGGGGACCAACACTGAAGCTTTCTTT.

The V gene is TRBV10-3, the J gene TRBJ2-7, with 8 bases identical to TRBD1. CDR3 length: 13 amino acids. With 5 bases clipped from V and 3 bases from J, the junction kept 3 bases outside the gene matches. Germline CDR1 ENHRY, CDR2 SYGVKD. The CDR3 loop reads CAISLGTGYEQYF. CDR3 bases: TGTGCCATCAGTTTAGGGACAGGCTACGAGCAGTACTTC.

In nucleotides, the CDR3 is TGCAGCGTTGAAGATCGGACAGGGGATGGCGATGAGCAGTTCTTC. This gives the protein CSVEDRTGDGDEQFF. The chain has TRBV29-1 and TRBJ2-1; TRBD1 aligns across 9 bases. Trimming took 0 bases from V and 8 from J; bases not matched to a gene: 8. The CDR3 consists of 15 residues. Germline lookup yields CDR1 SQVTM and CDR2 ANQGSEA.

The CDR3 DNA is TGTGCCAGCAGTCGGGACAGGGGGAGCCCCTACGAGCAGTACTTC. This codes for CASSRDRGSPYEQYF. This chain uses TRBV28 with TRBJ2-7; TRBD1 agrees at 11 bases. The CDR3 has 15 residues. V shed 5 bases and J 2 bases; nucleotides not matched to a gene: 5. Germline-derived CDR1 and CDR2 are MDHEN and SYDVKM.

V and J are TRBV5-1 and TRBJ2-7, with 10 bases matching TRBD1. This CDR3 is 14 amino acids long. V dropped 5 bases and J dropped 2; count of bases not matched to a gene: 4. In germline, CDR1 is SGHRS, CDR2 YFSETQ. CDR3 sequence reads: CASRPGTGAYEQYF. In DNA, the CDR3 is TGCGCCAGCAGGCCCGGGACAGGGGCCTACGAGCAGTACTTC. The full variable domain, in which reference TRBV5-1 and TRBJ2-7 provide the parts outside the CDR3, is KAGVTQTPRYLIKTRGQQVTLSCSPISGHRSVSWYQQTPGQGLQFLFEYFSETQRNKGNFPGRFSGRQFSNSRSEMNVSTLELGDSALYLCASRPGTGAYEQYFGPGTRLTVT.